This paragraph reports one T cell receptor beta chain. The antigen remains unidentified. Clones were read by immunoSEQ multiplex PCR, and TCRdb kept only the in-frame ones, dropping some. Altogether about 15,000 clones are present, 82% being singletons, with the ten largest covering approximately 40%. The data originate from a study of OX40 agonist ivuxolimab in advanced cancers. About the research overall: Age averaged around 58 years (range roughly 20 to 90), and 80% to 90% were male.

In germline, CDR1 is SNHLY, CDR2 FYNNEI. The CDR3 extends over 12 amino acids. Trimming took 4 bases from V and 8 from J; bases not matched to a gene: 4. Regarding the study as a whole: Expanded peripheral T-cell antigen specificity went undetermined.

V is TRBV2 and J is TRBJ1-1, with TRBD1 matching over 7 bases. This sequence was found in an adult with an advanced solid tumor such as melanoma, head and neck, liver or kidney cancer. Here the sequenced sample was CD4+ or CD8+ T cells sorted from blood, taken in a trial of the OX40 agonist ivuxolimab. The CDR3 sequence: CASSGGGQEAFF. As DNA, the CDR3 is TGTGCCAGCAGTGGGGGGGGACAGGAAGCTTTCTTT.